Listed here is a single T cell receptor (beta chain). Some clones are missing from TCRdb's copy, which holds only in-frame ones; the method was immunoSEQ multiplex PCR. Altogether roughly 49,000 clones are present, about 86% being singletons, with the ten largest covering over 3.5%. The data derive from a study of blood T cell repertoires in COVID-19. Turning to the study itself: There were acute and convalescent COVID-19 samples, and they came from the United States, Italy and Spain.

Trimming stripped 7 bases from V and 7 bases from J, with 16 bases between. Germline V gene lookup returns CDR1 MDHEN and CDR2 SYDVKM. The CDR3 runs 13 residues. The TCR was taken from a man aged 80 or over with active COVID-19. This sequence joins TRBV28 and TRBJ2-5, with a weak D call TRBD2 (6 bases). Source material: peripheral blood. For the CDR3, the DNA is TGTGCCAGCACCCCGGGGCGGGGTGGGACCCAGTACTTC. Amino acid sequence: CASTPGRGGTQYF.